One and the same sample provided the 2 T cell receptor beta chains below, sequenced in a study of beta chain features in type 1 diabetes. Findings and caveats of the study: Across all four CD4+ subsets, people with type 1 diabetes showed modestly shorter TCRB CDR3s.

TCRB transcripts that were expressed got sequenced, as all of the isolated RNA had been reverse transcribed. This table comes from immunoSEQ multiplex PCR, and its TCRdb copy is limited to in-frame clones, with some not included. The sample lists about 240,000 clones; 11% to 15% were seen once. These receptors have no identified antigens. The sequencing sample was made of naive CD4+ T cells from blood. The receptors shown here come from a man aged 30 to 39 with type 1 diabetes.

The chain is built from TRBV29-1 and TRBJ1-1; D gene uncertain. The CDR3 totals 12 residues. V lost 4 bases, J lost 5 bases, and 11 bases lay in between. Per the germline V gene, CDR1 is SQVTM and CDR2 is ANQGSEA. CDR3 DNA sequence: TGCAGCGTTGGCGGCGCAAGGACTGAAGCTTTCTTT. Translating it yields CSVGGARTEAFF.

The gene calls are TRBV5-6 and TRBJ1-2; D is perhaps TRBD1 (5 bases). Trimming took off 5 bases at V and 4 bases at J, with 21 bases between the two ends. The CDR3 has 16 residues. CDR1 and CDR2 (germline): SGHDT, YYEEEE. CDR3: CASSLGPMVVSYGYTF. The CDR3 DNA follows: TGTGCCAGCAGTCTGGGGCCCATGGTAGTGAGCTATGGCTACACCTTC.